This entry describes one T cell receptor (beta chain). The antigen remains unidentified. An end of the junction does not agree with germline; a read error may underlie this. A second roughly 6 to 12 cycle PCR used barcoded and J-beta primers. The authors tagged each cDNA molecule using a template-switch adaptor with 12 random nucleotides. No fewer than 3 million CDR3-containing paired-end reads came from each sample. TCRdb redid the calling of the 5' RACE reads with MiXCR, one entry per CDR3 protein. The sample has around 1,100,000 distinct CDR3 sequences; around two fifths are singletons. This CDR3 comprises 15 residues. CDR1 LNHNV and CDR2 YYDKDF come from the germline V gene (reference sequence). The entry originates in a study of blood T cells in healthy people across ages. The study, taken as a whole, reports: While age rose, TCR beta diversity per million T cells dropped in a roughly linear way.

Sequenced sample: blood. The sequence derives from a man aged 18 to 35 in good health. This chain connects TRBV15 to TRBJ1-4, with D unresolved. CDR3 nucleotide sequence: TGTGCCACCAGCGGAGAACTTCTCACTAATGAAAAACTGTTTTTT. This encodes CATSGELLTNEKLFF.